Sequencing of this T cell receptor beta chain was carried out in a study of CD8 T cells in Susac syndrome. Study context: Each patient with Susac syndrome, at the time of blood draw, was therapy-naive, on corticosteroids, or on intravenous immunoglobulin alone.

About this clonotype itself: Its specificity is not known.

Reverse transcription used about 0.5 to 1 ug RNA and random hexamers. The authors amplified TCR beta CDR3 across 54 Vbeta and 13 Jbeta using immunoSEQ multiplex PCR. TCRdb re-derived calls from the immunoSEQ multiplex PCR reads in MiXCR, one entry per CDR3 protein. The data show roughly 200,000 distinct CDR3 sequences, over 90% seen once. Study outcomes and limitations: Clonal expansion was absent from the CD4+ T cell repertoires in Susac syndrome.

This CDR3 is built from 14 residues. Germline V gives CDR1 LGHDT, CDR2 YNNKEL (reference sequence). Trimming stripped 3 bases from V and 0 bases from J, with 8 bases between. TEMRA cells were enriched by FACS, and CD4+ and CD8+ T cells were negatively isolated. Sequencing was performed on CD4+ T cells from PBMCs. This clonotype was sampled from a human donor with Susac syndrome. The chain couples TRBV3-1 to TRBJ2-5, with no clear D. In DNA form, the CDR3 reads TGTGCCAGCAGCCATAACAGATACCAAGAGACCCAGTACTTC. Translating it yields CASSHNRYQETQYF.